The rows below give T cell receptor beta chains drawn from one sample of a study of blood T cells in healthy people across ages. MiXCR, run by TCRdb on the 5' RACE reads, gives a single entry per CDR3 protein. The table has 600,000 or so distinct CDR3 sequences, about 30% seen once. The sequenced sample was blood. The source is a woman at least 80 years old in good health. The CDR3 runs from the conserved cysteine through the conserved F or W. The D gene is left open where the match is weak. Expanded clones are given a class, and other clones once, few, many or no size at all.

TRBV7-2	many	15	TRBJ2-5	NA	TGTGCCAGCAGCTCCGAGGGCCTTCGCCAAGAGACCCAGTACTTC	CASSSEGLRQETQYF
TRBV28	many	11	TRBJ1-2	NA	TGTGCCAGCAGTTTGACCTATGGCTACACCTTC	CASSLTYGYTF
TRBV29-1	many	11	TRBJ2-7	TRBD1	TGCAGCACCGGACAGGACTACGAGCAGTACTTC	CSTGQDYEQYF
TRBV5-1	many	12	TRBJ2-4	NA	TGCGCCAGCAGCTTGGAGATAGGCATTCAGTACTTC	CASSLEIGIQYF
TRBV7-2	NA	13	TRBJ1-2	NA	TGTGCCAGCAGCTCCCCGGTTGCCTATGGCTACACCTTC	CASSSPVAYGYTF
TRBV6-2/TRBV6-3	many	14	TRBJ2-1	NA	TGTGCCAGCAGTGGAATCCTTAGCGGCAATGAGCAGTTCTTC	CASSGILSGNEQFF
TRBV5-1	NA	13	TRBJ2-5	NA	TGCGCCAGCAACCCGGGCGGGCGTGGAGAGCAGTACTTC	CASNPGGRGEQYF
TRBV20-1	many	17	TRBJ2-4	NA	TGCAGTGCTGGACCCCCGGCAGGGAGTATAGCCAAAAACATTCAGTACTTC	CSAGPPAGSIAKNIQYF
TRBV5-1	NA	15	TRBJ1-6	NA	TGCGCCAGCAGTCAGGGCTTCGACTATAATTCACCCCTCCACTTT	CASSQGFDYNSPLHF
TRBV5-1	few	15	TRBJ2-5	NA	TGCGCCAGCAGCGTATCGACAGGCATCGAAGAGACCCAGTACTTC	CASSVSTGIEETQYF
TRBV20-1	many	16	TRBJ1-6	NA	TGCAGTGCTGAGGACATTGTCGAGGAGGGTAATTCACCCCTCCACTTT	CSAEDIVEEGNSPLHF
TRBV7-2	NA	18	TRBJ2-1	NA	TGTGCCAGCAGCTTAGACAGGGTCGGTCTGGGCTCCTACAATGAGCAGTTCTTC	CASSLDRVGLGSYNEQFF
TRBV7-3	many	17	TRBJ2-1	TRBD2	TGTGCCAGCAGCTTATTAGGGACTAGCGGGGGGGGGAATGAGCAGTTCTTC	CASSLLGTSGGGNEQFF
TRBV20-1	NA	17	TRBJ2-5	NA	TGCAGTGCTAGAGATTCTAGGGGAGTTCCGTGGGAAGAGACCCAGTACTTC	CSARDSRGVPWEETQYF